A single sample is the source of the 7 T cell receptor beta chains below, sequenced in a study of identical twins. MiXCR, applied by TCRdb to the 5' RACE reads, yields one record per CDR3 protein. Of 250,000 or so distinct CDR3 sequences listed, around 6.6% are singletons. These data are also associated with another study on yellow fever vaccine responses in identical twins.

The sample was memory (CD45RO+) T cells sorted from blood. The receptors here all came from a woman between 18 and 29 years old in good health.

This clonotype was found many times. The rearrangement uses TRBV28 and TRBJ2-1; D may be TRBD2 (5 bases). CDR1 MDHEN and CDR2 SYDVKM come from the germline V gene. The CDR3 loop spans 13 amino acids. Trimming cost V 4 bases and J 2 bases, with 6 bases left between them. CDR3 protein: CASSWRTYNEQFF. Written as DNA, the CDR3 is TGTGCCAGCAGTTGGAGGACCTACAATGAGCAGTTCTTC.

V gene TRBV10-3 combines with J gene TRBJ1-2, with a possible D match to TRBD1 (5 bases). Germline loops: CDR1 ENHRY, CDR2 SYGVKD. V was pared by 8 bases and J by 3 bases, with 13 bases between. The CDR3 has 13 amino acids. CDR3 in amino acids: CAIRGASDYGYTF. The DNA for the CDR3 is TGTGCCATCCGAGGGGCCAGCGACTATGGCTACACCTTC.

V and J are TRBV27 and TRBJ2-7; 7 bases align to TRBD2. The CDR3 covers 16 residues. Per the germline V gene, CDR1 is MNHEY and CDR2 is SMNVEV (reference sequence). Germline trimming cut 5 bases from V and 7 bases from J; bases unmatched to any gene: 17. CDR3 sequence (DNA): TGTGCCAGCAGTCCCGGGGAGATAGCGGGCGGAACTGAGCAGTACTTC. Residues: CASSPGEIAGGTEQYF.

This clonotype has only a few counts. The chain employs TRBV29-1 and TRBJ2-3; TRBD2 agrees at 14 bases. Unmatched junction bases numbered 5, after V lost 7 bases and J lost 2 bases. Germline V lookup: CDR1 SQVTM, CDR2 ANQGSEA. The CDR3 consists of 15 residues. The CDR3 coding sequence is TGCAGCGGCAAGGGACTAGCGGGGGACACAGATACGCAGTATTTT. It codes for CSGKGLAGDTDTQYF.

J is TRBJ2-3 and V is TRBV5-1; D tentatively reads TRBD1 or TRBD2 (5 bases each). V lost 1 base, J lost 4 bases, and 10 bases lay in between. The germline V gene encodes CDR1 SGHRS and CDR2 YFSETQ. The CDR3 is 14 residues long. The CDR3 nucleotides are TGCGCCAGCAGCTTGAGGGACCGCTCAGATACGCAGTATTTT. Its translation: CASSLRDRSDTQYF.

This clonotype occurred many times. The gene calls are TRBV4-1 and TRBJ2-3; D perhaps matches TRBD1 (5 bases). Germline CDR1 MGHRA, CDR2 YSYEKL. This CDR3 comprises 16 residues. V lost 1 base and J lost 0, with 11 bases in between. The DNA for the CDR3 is TGCGCCAGCAGCCAAGGGCAGACAGATAGCACAGATACGCAGTATTTT. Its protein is CASSQGQTDSTDTQYF.

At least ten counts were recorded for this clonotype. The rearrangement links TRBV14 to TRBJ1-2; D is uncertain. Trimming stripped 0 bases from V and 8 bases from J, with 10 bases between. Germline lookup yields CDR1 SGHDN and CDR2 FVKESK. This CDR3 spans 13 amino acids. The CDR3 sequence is CASSQDRVGGYTF. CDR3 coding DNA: TGTGCCAGCAGCCAAGACCGGGTTGGGGGCTACACCTTC.